This record covers a single T cell receptor (beta chain). The antigen is unknown. Peripheral blood came from all dose cohorts at three timepoints. This CDR3 is built from 16 residues. CDR1 is LNHDA, CDR2 SQIVND, per germline (reference sequence). The germline V and J ends were trimmed by 6 bases and 3 bases, with 18 bases remaining between them. Repertoires were generated with immunoSEQ multiplex PCR, while TCRdb's copy carries only in-frame clones and drops some. The repertoire holds roughly 100,000 clones, roughly 88% seen once, with 3% to 4.5% in the top ten. The data are from a study of OX40 agonist ivuxolimab in advanced cancers. Study summary: Those treated in dose escalation had hepatocellular carcinoma, melanoma, renal cell cancer or head and neck cancer. Earlier treatment with anti-PD-1, anti-PD-L1 or anti-CTLA-4 was permitted, and about 40% had received some. Study results and caveats: Both blood CD4+ and CD8+ T cells showed clonal growth by week 6 at 0.1 to 3.0 mg/kg.

This sample comprised CD4+ or CD8+ T cells sorted from blood, obtained in a trial of the OX40 agonist ivuxolimab. The rearrangement uses TRBV19 and TRBJ1-5, with D tentatively TRBD1 (5 bases). The source of this sequence is an adult with an advanced solid tumor such as melanoma, head and neck, liver or kidney cancer. This CDR3 is CASRSGGTGDNQPQHF. In DNA, the CDR3 is TGTGCCAGTAGGTCAGGTGGGACGGGCGACAATCAGCCCCAGCATTTT.